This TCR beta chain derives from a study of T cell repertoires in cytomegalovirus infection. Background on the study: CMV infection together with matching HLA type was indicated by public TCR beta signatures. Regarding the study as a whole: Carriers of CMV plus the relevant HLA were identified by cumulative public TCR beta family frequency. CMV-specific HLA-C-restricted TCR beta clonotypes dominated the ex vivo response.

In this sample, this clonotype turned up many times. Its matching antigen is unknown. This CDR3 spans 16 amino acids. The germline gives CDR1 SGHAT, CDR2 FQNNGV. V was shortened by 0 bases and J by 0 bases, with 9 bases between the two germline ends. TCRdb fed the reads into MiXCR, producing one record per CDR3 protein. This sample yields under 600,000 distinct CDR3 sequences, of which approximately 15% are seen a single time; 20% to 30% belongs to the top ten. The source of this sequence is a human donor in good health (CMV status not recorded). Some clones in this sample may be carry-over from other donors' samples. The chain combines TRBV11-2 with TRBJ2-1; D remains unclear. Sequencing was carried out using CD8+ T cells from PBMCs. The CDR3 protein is CASSLDKGLSYNEQFF. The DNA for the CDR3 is TGTGCCAGCAGCTTAGATAAGGGTCTCTCCTACAATGAGCAGTTCTTC.